The 20 T cell receptor beta chains presented below share a single source sample, sequenced in a study of T cells expressing NK-cell markers. TCRdb processed the 5' RACE reads again and assigns one entry to each CDR3 protein, with no DNA. The sample totals over 100,000 distinct CDR3 sequences. Sequencing used blood T cells: a sorted CD56 or NKG2C T cell subset, CD4+ or CD8+ T cells, or bulk PBMC T cells (not recorded which). These receptors were taken from a woman aged 18-70 years in good health.

The gene calls are TRBV4-3 and TRBJ1-6. Germline-derived CDR1 and CDR2 are LGHNA and YSLEER. This CDR3 comprises 14 residues. The CDR3 loop reads CASSQGRDNSPLHF.

The chain carries TRBV4-1 and TRBJ2-5; TCRdb lists TRBD1, though no DNA is available to test this call. Germline-derived CDR1 and CDR2 are MGHRA and YSYEKL. CDR3 size: 14 residues. The CDR3 protein is CASSLGGQTETQYF.

The chain uses TRBV7-2 and TRBJ2-7; TCRdb outputs TRBD1, but without DNA this stays unchecked. Germline CDR1 SGHTA, CDR2 FQGNSA. The CDR3 has 13 amino acids. CDR3 loop: CASKETANYEQYF. Complete variable domain (other parts from reference TRBV7-2 and TRBJ2-7): GAGVSQSPSNKVTEKGKDVELRCDPISGHTALYWYRQSLGQGLEFLIYFQGNSAPDKSGLPSDRFSAERTGGSVSTLTIQRTQQEDSAVYLCASKETANYEQYFGPGTRLTVT.

The chain couples TRBV12-3 or TRBV12-4 to TRBJ2-1. This CDR3 contains 14 residues. The CDR3 sequence is CASNRHHSYNEQFF.

The V gene is TRBV12-3 or TRBV12-4, the J gene TRBJ2-1. The CDR3 is 13 residues long. CDR3 residues: CASGSVSYNEQFF.

The J gene is TRBJ2-3, the V gene TRBV20-1; TCRdb lists TRBD2, though no DNA is available to test this call. The CDR3 contains 17 residues. Germline V gene data show CDR1 as DFQATT and CDR2 as SNEGSKA (reference sequence). CDR3 in amino acids: CSAKLAGVLTSTDTQYF.

This sequence joins TRBV27 and TRBJ2-6; the D call from TCRdb, TRBD1, cannot be confirmed without DNA. The CDR3 has 16 residues. Germline loops: CDR1 MNHEY, CDR2 SMNVEV (reference sequence). Here the CDR3 reads CASSVVGGAGANVLTF.

This sequence joins TRBV7-3 and TRBJ2-1. This CDR3 contains 14 residues. From germline, CDR1 is SGHTA and CDR2 FQGTGA. CDR3 amino acids: CASSLTGPDNEQFF.

J is TRBJ2-1 and V is TRBV29-1. The CDR3 is 13 amino acids. The germline V gene encodes CDR1 SQVTM and CDR2 ANQGSEA. CDR3: CSVDGVSYNEQFF.

The CDR3 reads CASSLGTGVNQPQHF. J is TRBJ1-5 and V is TRBV19; TCRdb's D call, TRBD1, is unchecked because there is no DNA. The CDR3 covers 15 residues. Germline CDR1 reads LNHDA; CDR2 reads SQIVND (reference sequence).

This chain connects TRBV4-1 to TRBJ1-1; the D call of TRBD1 rests on TCRdb alone, since no DNA is present to check it. Per germline, CDR1 MGHRA and CDR2 YSYEKL. This CDR3 contains 11 residues. CDR3 amino acids: CASSQGARAFF.

V is TRBV27 and J is TRBJ2-1; TCRdb gives TRBD1 as the D gene, but with no DNA this cannot be confirmed. Germline CDR1 reads MNHEY; CDR2 reads SMNVEV (reference sequence). The CDR3 extends over 16 amino acids. CDR3 region: CASSSRLDRGPNEQFF.

This chain uses TRBV4-3 with TRBJ1-1. The CDR3 spans 14 residues. Looked up from germline, CDR1 is LGHNA and CDR2 is YSLEER. The CDR3 here is CASSQQTQNTEAFF.

The chain employs TRBV12-5 and TRBJ1-2; TCRdb outputs TRBD1, but without DNA this stays unchecked. From germline, CDR1 is LGHNT and CDR2 FRNRAP. CDR3 size: 14 residues. CDR3 residues: CASAFFGGSYGYTF. The whole variable domain, remainder taken from reference TRBV12-5 and TRBJ1-2, is DARVTQTPRHKVTEMGQEVTMRCQPILGHNTVFWYRQTMMQGLELLAYFRNRAPLDDSGMPKDRFSAEMPDATLATLKIQPSEPRDSAVYFCASAFFGGSYGYTFGSGTRLTVV.

This chain connects TRBV7-3 to TRBJ2-3; TCRdb names TRBD2, which stays unverified in the absence of DNA. Germline loops: CDR1 SGHTA, CDR2 FQGTGA. This CDR3 is built from 17 residues. CDR3: CASSLTGLAGPTDTQYF.

The rearrangement links TRBV5-1 to TRBJ2-2. The CDR3 has 12 amino acids. Per germline, CDR1 SGHRS and CDR2 YFSETQ. CDR3 amino acids: CASSLGSGELFF.

The chain couples TRBV9 to TRBJ1-1. CDR1 is SGDLS, CDR2 YYNGEE, per germline. The CDR3 length is 12 residues. The CDR3 sequence is CASSVEGTEAFF.

The CDR3 protein is CASSLGSEYLYGYTF. The chain uses TRBV5-1 and TRBJ1-2. Germline CDR1 reads SGHRS; CDR2 reads YFSETQ. This CDR3 region has 15 residues.

The V and J genes are TRBV14 and TRBJ2-3. Germline loops: CDR1 SGHDN, CDR2 FVKESK. This CDR3 has 17 amino acids. The CDR3 here is CASSQQPHSRRTDTQYF.

V usage is TRBV19 and J usage is TRBJ2-3; lacking DNA, the TRBD1 call made by TCRdb goes unchecked. CDR1 is LNHDA, CDR2 SQIVND, per germline (reference sequence). The CDR3 loop spans 15 amino acids. CDR3 amino acids: CASSEGALGTDTQYF.